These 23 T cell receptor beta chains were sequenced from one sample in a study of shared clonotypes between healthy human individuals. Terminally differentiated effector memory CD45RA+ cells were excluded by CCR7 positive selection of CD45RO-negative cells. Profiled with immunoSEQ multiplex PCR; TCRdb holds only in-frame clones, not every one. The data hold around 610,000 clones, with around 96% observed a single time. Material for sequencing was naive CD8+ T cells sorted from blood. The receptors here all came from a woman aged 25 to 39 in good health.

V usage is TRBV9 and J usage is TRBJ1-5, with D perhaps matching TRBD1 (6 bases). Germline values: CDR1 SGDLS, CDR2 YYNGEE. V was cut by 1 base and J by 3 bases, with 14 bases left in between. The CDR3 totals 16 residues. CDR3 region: CASSVSRGEDNQPQHF. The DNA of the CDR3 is TGTGCCAGCAGCGTATCCAGGGGCGAAGACAATCAGCCCCAGCATTTT.

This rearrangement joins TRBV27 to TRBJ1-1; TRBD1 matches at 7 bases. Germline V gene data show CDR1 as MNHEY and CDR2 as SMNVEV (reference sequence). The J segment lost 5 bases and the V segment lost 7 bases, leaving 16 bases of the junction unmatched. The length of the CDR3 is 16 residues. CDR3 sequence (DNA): TGTGCCAGCAACAAAAATCCGGGACAGTTAGGGACTGAAGCTTTCTTT. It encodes CASNKNPGQLGTEAFF.

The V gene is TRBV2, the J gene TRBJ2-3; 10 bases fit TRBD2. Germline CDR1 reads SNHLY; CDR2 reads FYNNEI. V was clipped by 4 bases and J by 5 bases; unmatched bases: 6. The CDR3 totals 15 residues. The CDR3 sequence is CASSGLAGAKDTQYF. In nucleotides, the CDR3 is TGTGCCAGCAGTGGGCTAGCGGGAGCAAAAGATACGCAGTATTTT.

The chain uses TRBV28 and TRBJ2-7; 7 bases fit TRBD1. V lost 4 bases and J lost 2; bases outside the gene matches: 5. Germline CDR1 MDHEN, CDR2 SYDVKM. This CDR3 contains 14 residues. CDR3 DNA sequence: TGTGCCAGCAGTTCGGACAGGCCCCCCTACGAGCAGTACTTC. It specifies CASSSDRPPYEQYF.

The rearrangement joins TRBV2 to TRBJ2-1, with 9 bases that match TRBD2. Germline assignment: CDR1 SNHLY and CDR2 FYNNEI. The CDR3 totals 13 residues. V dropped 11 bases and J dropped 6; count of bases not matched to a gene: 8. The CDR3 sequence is CAVRGLAPNEQFF. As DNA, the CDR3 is TGTGCCGTACGGGGACTAGCTCCCAATGAGCAGTTCTTC. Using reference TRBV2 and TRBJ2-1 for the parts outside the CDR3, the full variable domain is EPEVTQTPSHQVTQMGQEVILRCVPISNHLYFYWYRQILGQKVEFLVSFYNNEISEKSEIFDDQFSVERPDGSNFTLKIRSTKLEDSAMYFCAVRGLAPNEQFFGPGTRLTVL.

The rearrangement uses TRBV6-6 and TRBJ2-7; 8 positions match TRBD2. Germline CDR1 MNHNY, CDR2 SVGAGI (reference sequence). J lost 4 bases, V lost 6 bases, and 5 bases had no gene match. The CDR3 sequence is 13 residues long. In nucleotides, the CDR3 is TGTGCCAGCAGACTTGGACTAGCTTACGAGCAGTACTTC. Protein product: CASRLGLAYEQYF.

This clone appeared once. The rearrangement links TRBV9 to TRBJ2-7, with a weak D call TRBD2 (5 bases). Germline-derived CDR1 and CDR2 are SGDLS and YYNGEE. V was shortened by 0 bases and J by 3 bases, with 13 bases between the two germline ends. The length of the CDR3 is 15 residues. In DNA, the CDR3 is TGTGCCAGCAGCGTAGGGGGAGTAGAGAGCTACGAGCAGTACTTC. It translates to CASSVGGVESYEQYF.

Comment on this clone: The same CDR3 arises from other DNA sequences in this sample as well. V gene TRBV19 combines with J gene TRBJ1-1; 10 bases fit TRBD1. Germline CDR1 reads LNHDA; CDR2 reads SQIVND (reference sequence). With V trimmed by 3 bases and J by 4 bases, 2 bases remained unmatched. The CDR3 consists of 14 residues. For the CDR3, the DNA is TGTGCCAGTAGTATTCGGGACAGGGGCACTGAAGCTTTCTTT. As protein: CASSIRDRGTEAFF. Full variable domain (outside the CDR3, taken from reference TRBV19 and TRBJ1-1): DGGITQSPKYLFRKEGQNVTLSCEQNLNHDAMYWYRQDPGQGLRLIYYSQIVNDFQKGDIAEGYSVSREKKESFPLTVTSAQKNPTAFYLCASSIRDRGTEAFFGQGTRLTVV.

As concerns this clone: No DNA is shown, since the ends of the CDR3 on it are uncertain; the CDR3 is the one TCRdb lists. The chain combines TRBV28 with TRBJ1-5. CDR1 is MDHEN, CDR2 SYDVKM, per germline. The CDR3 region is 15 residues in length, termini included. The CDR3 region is CASSLLWERGQPQHF.

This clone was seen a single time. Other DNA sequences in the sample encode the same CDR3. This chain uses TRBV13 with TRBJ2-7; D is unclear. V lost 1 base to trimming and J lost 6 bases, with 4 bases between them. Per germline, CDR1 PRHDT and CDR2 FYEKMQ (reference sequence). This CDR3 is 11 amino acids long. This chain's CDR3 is CASSLEGEQYF. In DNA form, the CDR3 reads TGTGCCAGCAGCTTAGAGGGCGAGCAGTACTTC.

CDR3 region: CASRPIGTNTGELFF. The CDR3, as DNA: TGTGCCAGCAGACCGATCGGAACGAACACCGGGGAGCTGTTTTTT. The J gene is TRBJ2-2, the V gene TRBV6-5; D is undetermined. The CDR3 sequence is 15 residues long. Trimming stripped 6 bases from V and 0 bases from J, with 11 bases between. CDR1 and CDR2 (germline): MNHEY, SVGAGI.

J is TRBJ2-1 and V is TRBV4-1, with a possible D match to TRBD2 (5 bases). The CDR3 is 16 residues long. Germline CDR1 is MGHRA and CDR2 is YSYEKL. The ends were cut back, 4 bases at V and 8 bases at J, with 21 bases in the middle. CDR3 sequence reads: CASSPVAFGSRDEQFF. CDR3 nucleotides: TGCGCCAGCAGCCCTGTAGCGTTTGGTAGTAGGGATGAGCAGTTCTTC.

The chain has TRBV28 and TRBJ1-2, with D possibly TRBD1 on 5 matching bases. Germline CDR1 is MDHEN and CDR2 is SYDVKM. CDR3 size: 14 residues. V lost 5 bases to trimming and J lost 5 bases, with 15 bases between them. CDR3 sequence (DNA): TGTGCCAGCAGTAAACCGGGGACCGCTTATGGCTACACCTTC. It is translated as CASSKPGTAYGYTF.

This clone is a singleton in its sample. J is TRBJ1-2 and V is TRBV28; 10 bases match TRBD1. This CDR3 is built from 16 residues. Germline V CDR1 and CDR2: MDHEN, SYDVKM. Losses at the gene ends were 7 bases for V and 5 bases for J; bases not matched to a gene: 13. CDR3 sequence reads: CASTLMAGTGEYGYTF. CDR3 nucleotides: TGTGCCAGCACCCTTATGGCCGGGACAGGGGAATATGGCTACACCTTC.

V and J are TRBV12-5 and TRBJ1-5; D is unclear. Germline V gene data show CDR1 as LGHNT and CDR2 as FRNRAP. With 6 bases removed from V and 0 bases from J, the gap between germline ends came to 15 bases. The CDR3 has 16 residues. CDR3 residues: CASGPTTEYSNQPQHF. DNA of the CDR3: TGTGCTAGTGGCCCCACTACAGAATATAGCAATCAGCCCCAGCATTTT.

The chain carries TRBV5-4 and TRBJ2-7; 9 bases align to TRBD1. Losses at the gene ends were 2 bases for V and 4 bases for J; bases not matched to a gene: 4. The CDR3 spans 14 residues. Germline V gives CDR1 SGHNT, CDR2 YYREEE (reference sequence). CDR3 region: CASSLTGGQYEQYF. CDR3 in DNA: TGTGCCAGCAGCTTAACAGGGGGCCAGTACGAGCAGTACTTC. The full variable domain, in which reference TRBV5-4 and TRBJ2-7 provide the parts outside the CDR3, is ETGVTQSPTHLIKTRGQQVTLRCSSQSGHNTVSWYQQALGQGPQFIFQYYREEENGRGNFPPRFSGLQFPNYSSELNVNALELDDSALYLCASSLTGGQYEQYFGPGTRLTVT.

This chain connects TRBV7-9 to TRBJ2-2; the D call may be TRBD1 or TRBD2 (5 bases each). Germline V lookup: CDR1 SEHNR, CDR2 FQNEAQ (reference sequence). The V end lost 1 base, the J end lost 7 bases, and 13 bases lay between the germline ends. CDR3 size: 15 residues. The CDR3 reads CASSLEGPSYGELFF. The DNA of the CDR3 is TGTGCCAGCAGCTTAGAGGGACCCTCTTACGGGGAGCTGTTTTTT.

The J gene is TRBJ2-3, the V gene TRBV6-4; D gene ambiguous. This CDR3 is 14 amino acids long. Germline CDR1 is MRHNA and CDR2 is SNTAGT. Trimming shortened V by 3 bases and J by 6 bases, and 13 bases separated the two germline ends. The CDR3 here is CASSEKVACDTQYF. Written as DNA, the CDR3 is TGTGCCAGCAGTGAGAAGGTAGCATGTGATACGCAGTATTTT.

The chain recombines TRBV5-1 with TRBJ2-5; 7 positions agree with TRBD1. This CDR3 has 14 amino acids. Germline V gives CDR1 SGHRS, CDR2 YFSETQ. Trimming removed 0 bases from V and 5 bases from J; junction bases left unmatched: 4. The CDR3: CASSLVQGVETQYF. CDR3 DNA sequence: TGCGCCAGCAGCTTGGTGCAGGGGGTGGAGACCCAGTACTTC.

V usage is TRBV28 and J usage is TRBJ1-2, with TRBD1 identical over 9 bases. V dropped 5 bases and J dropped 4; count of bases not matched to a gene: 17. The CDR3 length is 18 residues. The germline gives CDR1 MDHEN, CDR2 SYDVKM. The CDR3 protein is CASSDWTGEFGLGYGYTF. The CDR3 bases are TGTGCCAGCAGTGACTGGACAGGGGAATTTGGACTTGGCTATGGCTACACCTTC.

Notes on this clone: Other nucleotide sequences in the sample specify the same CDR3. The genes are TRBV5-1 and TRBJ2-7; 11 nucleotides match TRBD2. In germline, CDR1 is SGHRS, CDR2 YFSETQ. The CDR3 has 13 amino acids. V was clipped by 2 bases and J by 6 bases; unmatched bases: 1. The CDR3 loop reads CASSFSGRGEQYF. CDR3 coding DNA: TGCGCCAGCAGCTTTAGCGGGAGGGGCGAGCAGTACTTC.

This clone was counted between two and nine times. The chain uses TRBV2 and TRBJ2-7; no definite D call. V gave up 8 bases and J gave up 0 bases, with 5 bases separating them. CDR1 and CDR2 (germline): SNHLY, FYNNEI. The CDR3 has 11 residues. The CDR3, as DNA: TGTGCCAGCTTCAGCTCCTACGAGCAGTACTTC. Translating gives CASFSSYEQYF. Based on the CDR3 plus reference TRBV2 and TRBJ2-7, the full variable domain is EPEVTQTPSHQVTQMGQEVILRCVPISNHLYFYWYRQILGQKVEFLVSFYNNEISEKSEIFDDQFSVERPDGSNFTLKIRSTKLEDSAMYFCASFSSYEQYFGPGTRLTVT.

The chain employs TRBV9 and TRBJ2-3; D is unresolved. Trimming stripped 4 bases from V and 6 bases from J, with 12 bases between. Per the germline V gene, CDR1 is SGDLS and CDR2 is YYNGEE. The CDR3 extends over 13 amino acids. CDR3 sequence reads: CASSPANTDTQYF. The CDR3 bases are TGTGCCAGCAGCCCCGCGAATACGGATACGCAGTATTTT.